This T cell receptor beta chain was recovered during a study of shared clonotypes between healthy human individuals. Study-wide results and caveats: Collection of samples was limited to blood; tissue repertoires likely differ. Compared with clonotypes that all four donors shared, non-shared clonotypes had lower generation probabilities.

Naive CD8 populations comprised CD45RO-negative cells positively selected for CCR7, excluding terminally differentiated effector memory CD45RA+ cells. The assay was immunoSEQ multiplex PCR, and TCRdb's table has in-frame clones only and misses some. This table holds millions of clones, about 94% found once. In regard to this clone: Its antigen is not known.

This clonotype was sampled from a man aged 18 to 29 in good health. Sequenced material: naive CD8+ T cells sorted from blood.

As DNA, the CDR3 is TGTGCCAGCAGGACAGATGTTTATAGCAATCAGCCCCAGCATTTT. It is translated as CASRTDVYSNQPQHF. The chain links TRBV6-1 to TRBJ1-5; D is perhaps TRBD1 (5 bases). The CDR3 covers 15 residues. Between the trimmed V and J ends, which lost 6 bases and 0 bases, there was a span of 12 bases. Germline lookup yields CDR1 MNHNS and CDR2 SASEGT.